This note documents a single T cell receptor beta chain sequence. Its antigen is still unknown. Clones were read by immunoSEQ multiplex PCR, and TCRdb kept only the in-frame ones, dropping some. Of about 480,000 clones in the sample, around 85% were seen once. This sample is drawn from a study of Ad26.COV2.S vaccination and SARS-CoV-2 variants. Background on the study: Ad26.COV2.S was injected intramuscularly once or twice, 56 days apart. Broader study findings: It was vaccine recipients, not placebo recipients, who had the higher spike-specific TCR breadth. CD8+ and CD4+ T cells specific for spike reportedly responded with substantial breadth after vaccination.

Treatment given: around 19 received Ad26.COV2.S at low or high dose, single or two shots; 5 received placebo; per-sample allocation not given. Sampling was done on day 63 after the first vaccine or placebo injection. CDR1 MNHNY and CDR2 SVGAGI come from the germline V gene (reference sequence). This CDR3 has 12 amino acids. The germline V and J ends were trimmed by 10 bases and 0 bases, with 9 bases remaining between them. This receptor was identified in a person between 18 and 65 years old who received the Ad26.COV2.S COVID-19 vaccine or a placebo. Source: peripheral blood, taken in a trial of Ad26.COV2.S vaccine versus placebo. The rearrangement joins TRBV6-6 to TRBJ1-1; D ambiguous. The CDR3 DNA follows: TGTGCCACCGAGGGTGTGAACACTGAAGCTTTCTTT. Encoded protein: CATEGVNTEAFF.